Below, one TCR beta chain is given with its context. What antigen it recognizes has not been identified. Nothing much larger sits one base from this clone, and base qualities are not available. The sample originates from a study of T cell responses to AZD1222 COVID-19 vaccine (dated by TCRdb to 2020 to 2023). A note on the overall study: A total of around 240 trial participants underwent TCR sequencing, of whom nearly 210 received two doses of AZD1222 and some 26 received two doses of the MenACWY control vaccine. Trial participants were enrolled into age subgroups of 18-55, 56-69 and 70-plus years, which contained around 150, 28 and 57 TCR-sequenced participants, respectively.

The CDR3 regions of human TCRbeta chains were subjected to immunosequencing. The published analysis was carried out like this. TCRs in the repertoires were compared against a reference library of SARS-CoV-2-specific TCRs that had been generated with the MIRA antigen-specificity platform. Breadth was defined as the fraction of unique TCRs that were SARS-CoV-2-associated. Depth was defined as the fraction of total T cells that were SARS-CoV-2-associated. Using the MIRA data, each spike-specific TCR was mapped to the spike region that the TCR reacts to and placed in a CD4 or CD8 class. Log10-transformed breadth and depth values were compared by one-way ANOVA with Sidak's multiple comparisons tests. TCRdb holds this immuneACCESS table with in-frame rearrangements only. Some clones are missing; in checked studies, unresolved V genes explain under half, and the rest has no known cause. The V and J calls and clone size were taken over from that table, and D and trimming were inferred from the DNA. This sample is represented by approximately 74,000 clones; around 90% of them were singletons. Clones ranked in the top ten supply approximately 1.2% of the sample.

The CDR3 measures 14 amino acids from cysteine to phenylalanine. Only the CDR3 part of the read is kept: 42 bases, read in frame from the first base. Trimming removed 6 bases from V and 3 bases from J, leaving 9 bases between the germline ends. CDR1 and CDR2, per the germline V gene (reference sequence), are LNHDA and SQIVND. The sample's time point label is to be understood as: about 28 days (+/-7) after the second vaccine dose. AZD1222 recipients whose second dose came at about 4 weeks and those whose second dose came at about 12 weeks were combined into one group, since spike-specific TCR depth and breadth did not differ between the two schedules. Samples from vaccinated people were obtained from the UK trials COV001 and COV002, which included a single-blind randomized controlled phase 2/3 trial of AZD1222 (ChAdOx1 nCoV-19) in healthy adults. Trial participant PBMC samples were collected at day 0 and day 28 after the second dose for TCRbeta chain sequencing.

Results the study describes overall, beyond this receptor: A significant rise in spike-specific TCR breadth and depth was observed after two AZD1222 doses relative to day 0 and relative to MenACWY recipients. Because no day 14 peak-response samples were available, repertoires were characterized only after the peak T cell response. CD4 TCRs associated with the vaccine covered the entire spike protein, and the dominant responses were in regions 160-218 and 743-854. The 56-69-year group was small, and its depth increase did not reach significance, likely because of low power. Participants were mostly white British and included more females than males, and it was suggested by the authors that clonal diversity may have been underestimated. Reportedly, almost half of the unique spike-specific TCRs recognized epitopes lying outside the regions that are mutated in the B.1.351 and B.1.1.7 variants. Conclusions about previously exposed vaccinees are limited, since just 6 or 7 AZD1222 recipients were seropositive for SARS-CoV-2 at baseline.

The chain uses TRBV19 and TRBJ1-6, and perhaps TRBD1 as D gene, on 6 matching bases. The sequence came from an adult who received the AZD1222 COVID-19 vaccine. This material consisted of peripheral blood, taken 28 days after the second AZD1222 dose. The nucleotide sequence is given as TGTGCCAGTAGCAGGGACATCTATAATTCACCCCTCCACTTT. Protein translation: CASSRDIYNSPLHF. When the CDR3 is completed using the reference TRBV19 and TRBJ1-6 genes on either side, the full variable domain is DGGITQSPKYLFRKEGQNVTLSCEQNLNHDAMYWYRQDPGQGLRLIYYSQIVNDFQKGDIAEGYSVSREKKESFPLTVTSAQKNPTAFYLCASSRDIYNSPLHFGNGTRLTVT.